This entry describes one TCR beta chain. Its specificity is not known. The data are from a study of identifying expanded T cells in peripheral blood. V was cut by 5 bases and J by 0 bases, with 12 bases left in between. CDR1 and CDR2 (germline): SEHNR, FQNEAQ (reference sequence). This CDR3 has 15 residues. During the collection period, no donor immune events like infections were recorded. Repertoires were generated with immunoSEQ multiplex PCR, while TCRdb's copy carries only in-frame clones and drops some. This table holds roughly 100,000 clones, roughly 89% found once. Study outcomes and limitations: Across healthy donors, higher total template counts meant significantly greater roughly two-week count variance. Differentially abundant clones: roughly 1.3 between replicates, 16.4 at approximately 13 days, less than 25 at four.

The chain is built from TRBV7-9 and TRBJ2-3; D is unclear. The source material was blood. The source of this sequence is a person between 18 and 69 years old in good health. The CDR3 nucleotides read TGTGCCAGCAGCGCTTTTCCTTCTAGCACAGATACGCAGTATTTT. Its protein is CASSAFPSSTDTQYF. Supplemented by reference TRBV7-9 and TRBJ2-3, the full variable domain reads DTGVSQNPRHKITKRGQNVTFRCDPISEHNRLYWYRQTLGQGPEFLTYFQNEAQLEKSRLLSDRFSAERPKGSFSTLEIQRTEQGDSAMYLCASSAFPSSTDTQYFGPGTRLTVL.